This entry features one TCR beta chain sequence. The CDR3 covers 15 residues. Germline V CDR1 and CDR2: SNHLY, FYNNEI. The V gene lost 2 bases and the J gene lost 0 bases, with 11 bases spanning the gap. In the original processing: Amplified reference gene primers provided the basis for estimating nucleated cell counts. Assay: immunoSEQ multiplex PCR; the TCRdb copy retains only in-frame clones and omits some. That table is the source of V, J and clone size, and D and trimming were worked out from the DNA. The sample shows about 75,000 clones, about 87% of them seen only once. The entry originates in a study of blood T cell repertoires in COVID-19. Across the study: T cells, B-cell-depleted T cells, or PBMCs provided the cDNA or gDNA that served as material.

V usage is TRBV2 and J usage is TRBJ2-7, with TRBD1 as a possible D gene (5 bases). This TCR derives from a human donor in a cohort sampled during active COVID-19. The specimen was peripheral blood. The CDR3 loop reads CASSETGSHSYEQYF. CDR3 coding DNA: TGTGCCAGCAGTGAAACAGGATCCCACTCCTACGAGCAGTACTTC.